This T cell receptor beta chain originates from a study of blood T cell repertoires in COVID-19 (dated by TCRdb to about 2020). A note on the overall study: Samples covering the acute and convalescent phases of COVID-19 were provided by collaborators in the United States, Italy and Spain. Nearly every sample came with metadata listing a de-identified subject ID, COVID-19 status, age in years and sex. The repertoires were released in a freely available public database intended as a resource for research on the immune response to SARS-CoV-2. The material from the prospective study consisted of cDNA or gDNA derived from T cells, B-cell-depleted T cells, or PBMCs. The samples were drawn from the first 160 participants of the ongoing ImmuneRACE study and from 950 to 1,500 subjects provided by 6 global collaborators. Where available, HLA class I and class II types were taken from metadata supplied by the sample provider and were not determined by assay-based typing. Deeply sampled blood TCRbeta repertoires from subjects exposed to, actively infected with, or recovered from COVID-19 were included in the dataset.

Enrolling through a virtual design, the prospective study's participants ranged in age from roughly 18 to 89 years and lived across more than 20 United States geographic areas. In the prospective study, participants were assigned to cohorts based on the clinical history participants reported in a screening survey and a study questionnaire. Recovered participants in ImmuneRACE Cohort 3 were defined by two consecutive negative NP/OP PCR tests, clearance by a healthcare professional, or resolution of symptoms. Mobile phlebotomists in the prospective study collected whole blood, serum and a nasopharyngeal or oropharyngeal swab from every participant. Over an approximately 2-month period, participants in the prospective study had the option of providing additional blood draws and questionnaires. Blood samples from the prospective study were shipped frozen or at room temperature prior to DNA extraction.

V gives up 4 bases and J gives up 6 bases, and the segment between their germline ends measures 8 bases. The germline V gene supplies CDR1 MDHEN and CDR2 SYDVKM. From the cysteine through the phenylalanine, the CDR3 covers 12 amino acids. Kept here is only the CDR3 DNA, which spans 36 bases and is read in frame from base 1. On this clone itself: Its antigen target is currently unknown. No much larger clone exists at a distance of one base, and base qualities are not known.

TCRbeta CDR3 regions were amplified from genomic DNA using the immunoSEQ Assay, a bias-controlled multiplex PCR. The paper's processing steps were these. Nucleated cell counts per sample were estimated from amplification of reference gene primers within the assay. To quantify the absolute abundance of each unique TCRbeta CDR3 rearrangement, sequence reads were collapsed and filtered. For each sample, productive Simpson clonality was calculated by taking the square root of Simpson's diversity index across productive rearrangements. TCRdb carries this immuneACCESS record with in-frame sequences only. Its versions omit some clonotypes, under half of them owing to an unresolved V gene in the studies checked, with the rest unexplained. The V and J calls and clone size are taken from that table; D and trimming were inferred from the DNA. In this sample the table shows 250,000 to 400,000 clones, about 89% of which occur a single time. The ten largest clones take up under 5.5% of the sample.

Findings and caveats that apply to the study as a whole: The quantity of clinical and demographic metadata differed by source and by participant and was supplied without curation.

The sequenced material came from PBMCs or T cells enriched from blood (not recorded which). The receptor's source is a woman aged 25 to 39 who had recovered from COVID-19. The chain links TRBV28 with TRBJ2-3; 5 matching bases give a weak D call of TRBD2. The nucleotides are TGTGCCAGCAGTTGGACTCGGGATACGCAGTATTTT. Translation gives CASSWTRDTQYF.